The 15 T cell receptor beta chains below come from one sample, sequenced in a study of blood T cell repertoires in COVID-19. TCRdb keeps only in-frame clones here, not all; method: immunoSEQ multiplex PCR. The repertoire holds roughly 230,000 clones, with 65% to 85% as singletons. Sample: PBMCs or T cells enriched from blood (not recorded which). The receptors here all came from a man aged 45-65 years who had recovered from COVID-19.

V gene TRBV6-2 or TRBV6-3 combines with J gene TRBJ1-3; D remains ambiguous. CDR3 length: 16 residues. V was cut by 6 bases and J by 1 base, with 16 bases left in between. The germline V gene has CDR1 MNHEY and CDR2 SVGEGT. CDR3 nucleotides: TGTGCCAGCAGCCCTGTTGGGTCGGGGTCTGGAAACACCATATATTTT. Translation: CASSPVGSGSGNTIYF.

V gene TRBV6-2 or TRBV6-3 combines with J gene TRBJ2-7; D is ambiguous. V lost 2 bases and J lost 4, with 6 bases in between. The CDR3 totals 12 residues. Germline CDR1 and CDR2: MNHEY and SVGEGT. Here the CDR3 DNA reads TGTGCCAGCAGTTACGAGGCATACGAGCAGTACTTC. It yields the protein CASSYEAYEQYF.

The chain recombines TRBV12-3 or TRBV12-4 with TRBJ1-1; D gene ambiguous. V lost 4 bases and J lost 3, with 3 bases in between. The CDR3 spans 11 residues. CDR3 loop: CASSSDTEAFF. CDR3 coding DNA: TGTGCCAGCAGTTCCGACACTGAAGCTTTCTTT.

The chain is built from TRBV6-5 and TRBJ2-1; TRBD2 matches 10 bases. From germline, CDR1 is MNHEY and CDR2 SVGAGI. CDR3 length: 14 amino acids. Germline trimming cut 8 bases from V and 7 bases from J; bases unmatched to any gene: 8. CDR3 amino acids: CASWRGTSANEQFF. The CDR3, as DNA: TGTGCCAGCTGGAGGGGGACTAGCGCGAATGAGCAGTTCTTC.

The V and J genes are TRBV2 and TRBJ1-1; 8 positions agree with TRBD1. Trimming removed 5 bases from V and 2 bases from J; junction bases left unmatched: 4. CDR3 length: 14 residues. Germline lookup yields CDR1 SNHLY and CDR2 FYNNEI. CDR3 sequence reads: CASSKGQVNTEAFF. The CDR3 DNA sequence: TGTGCCAGCAGTAAGGGACAGGTTAACACTGAAGCTTTCTTT.

The DNA for the CDR3 is TGTGCCAGCAGCGCCTCGACAGGGGGGCAAGAGACCCAGTACTTC. Protein sequence: CASSASTGGQETQYF. The chain recombines TRBV9 with TRBJ2-5; 9 positions match TRBD1. The CDR3 length is 15 residues. Germline trimming cut 3 bases from V and 2 bases from J; bases unmatched to any gene: 5. Germline loops: CDR1 SGDLS, CDR2 YYNGEE.

The chain recombines TRBV7-3 with TRBJ2-2, with a weak D call TRBD1 (5 bases). Germline V gene sequence: CDR1 SGHTA, CDR2 FQGTGA. The length of the CDR3 is 16 residues. Trimming removed 2 bases from V and 0 bases from J, with 10 bases in between. The CDR3 DNA follows: TGTGCCAGCAGCTTATTCCAGACAGCGAACACCGGGGAGCTGTTTTTT. Protein product: CASSLFQTANTGELFF.

CDR3 in DNA: TGTGCCAGCAGCTCCAACCCGACAGGGAACTATGGCTACACCTTC. Translated: CASSSNPTGNYGYTF. This chain joins TRBV5-5 and TRBJ1-2, with 7 positions matching TRBD1. The junction had 7 bases not matched to a gene; V was cut back by 3 bases and J by 2 bases. The CDR3 runs to 15 residues. Looked up from germline, CDR1 is SGHKS and CDR2 is YYEKEE (reference sequence). Complete variable domain (other parts from reference TRBV5-5 and TRBJ1-2): DAGVTQSPTHLIKTRGQQVTLRCSPISGHKSVSWYQQVLGQGPQFIFQYYEKEERGRGNFPDRFSARQFPNYSSELNVNALLLGDSALYLCASSSNPTGNYGYTFGSGTRLTVV.

This chain links TRBV18 with TRBJ2-5; 8 nucleotides align to TRBD1. The CDR3 length is 16 residues. CDR1 is KGHSH and CDR2 is LQKENI in the germline V gene. J gave up 0 bases and V 6 bases, and 9 bases lay outside the gene matches. CDR3 loop: CASSLTGDRYQETQYF. CDR3 coding DNA: TGTGCCAGCTCGCTCACAGGGGACAGGTACCAAGAGACCCAGTACTTC.

The rearrangement joins TRBV11-2 to TRBJ2-5; TRBD1 agrees at 8 bases. Germline-derived CDR1 and CDR2 are SGHAT and FQNNGV. The V gene end was trimmed by 5 bases and the J gene end by 2 bases; junction bases not matched to a gene: 4. CDR3 size: 14 residues. CDR3 loop: CASSPRTGQETQYF. As DNA, the CDR3 is TGTGCCAGCAGCCCACGGACAGGGCAAGAGACCCAGTACTTC.

The chain carries TRBV6-2 or TRBV6-3 and TRBJ2-3, with 7 bases identical to TRBD1. The germline V gene has CDR1 MNHEY and CDR2 SVGEGT. The trim removed 0 bases at V and 3 bases at J, leaving 9 bases unmatched. CDR3 size: 17 residues. The CDR3 bases are TGTGCCAGCAGTTACTCGAACAGGGGTATATTTACAGATACGCAGTATTTT. This translates into CASSYSNRGIFTDTQYF.

The chain employs TRBV19 and TRBJ2-5, with 9 bases that match TRBD2. The J segment lost 6 bases and the V segment lost 10 bases, leaving 18 bases of the junction unmatched. Germline V gene sequence: CDR1 LNHDA, CDR2 SQIVND (reference sequence). The CDR3 loop spans 16 amino acids. CDR3 residues: CATSASGVGGRKTQYF. The CDR3, as DNA: TGTGCCACCTCGGCTAGCGGGGTAGGGGGGAGGAAGACCCAGTACTTC. Variable domain in full (rest from reference TRBV19 and TRBJ2-5): DGGITQSPKYLFRKEGQNVTLSCEQNLNHDAMYWYRQDPGQGLRLIYYSQIVNDFQKGDIAEGYSVSREKKESFPLTVTSAQKNPTAFYLCATSASGVGGRKTQYFGPGTRLLVL.

The rearrangement links TRBV7-3 to TRBJ1-1; 9 nucleotides match TRBD1. Germline assignment: CDR1 SGHTA and CDR2 FQGTGA. V trimming: 5 bases; J trimming: 5 bases; junction bases outside the gene matches: 3. The CDR3 runs to 13 residues. DNA for the CDR3: TGTGCCAGCAGCAGGACAGGGGAGACTGAAGCTTTCTTT. Amino acid sequence: CASSRTGETEAFF. The full variable domain, in which reference TRBV7-3 and TRBJ1-1 provide the parts outside the CDR3, is GAGVSQTPSNKVTEKGKYVELRCDPISGHTALYWYRQSLGQGPEFLIYFQGTGAADDSGLPNDRFFAVRPEGSVSTLKIQRTERGDSAVYLCASSRTGETEAFFGQGTRLTVV.

The rearrangement links TRBV6-1 to TRBJ1-3; a weak D match, TRBD1 (5 bases). Trimming pared 1 base from V and 8 bases from J, leaving 9 bases between. CDR1 MNHNS and CDR2 SASEGT come from the germline V gene. CDR3 length: 13 amino acids. CDR3 in DNA: TGTGCCAGCAGTGAAGGCGCGGGGGACACCATATATTTT. Translated: CASSEGAGDTIYF.

V usage is TRBV4-3 and J usage is TRBJ2-7; 9 bases map to TRBD2. Germline loops: CDR1 LGHNA, CDR2 YSLEER. This CDR3 has 14 residues. J lost 6 bases, V lost 3 bases, and 6 bases had no gene match. The CDR3 DNA reads as TGCGCCAGCAGCCAGGGGACTAGCTTGACCGAGCAGTACTTC. Its translation: CASSQGTSLTEQYF.